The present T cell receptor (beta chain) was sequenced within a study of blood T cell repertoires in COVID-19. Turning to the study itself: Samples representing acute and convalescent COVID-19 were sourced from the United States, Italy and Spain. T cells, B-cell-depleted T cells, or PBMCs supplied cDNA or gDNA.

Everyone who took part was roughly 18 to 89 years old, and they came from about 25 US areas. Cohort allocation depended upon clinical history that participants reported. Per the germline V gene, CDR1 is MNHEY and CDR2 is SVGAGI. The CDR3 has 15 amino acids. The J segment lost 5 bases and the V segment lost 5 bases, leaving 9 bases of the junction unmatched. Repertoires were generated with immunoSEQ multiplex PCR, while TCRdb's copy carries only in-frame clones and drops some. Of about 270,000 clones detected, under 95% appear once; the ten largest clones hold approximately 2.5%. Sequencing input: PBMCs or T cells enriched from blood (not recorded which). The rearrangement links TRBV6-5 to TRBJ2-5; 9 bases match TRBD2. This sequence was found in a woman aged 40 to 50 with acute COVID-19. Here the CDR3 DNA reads TGTGCCAGCAGTCCTATAGCGGGAGAAGCGGAGACCCAGTACTTC. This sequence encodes CASSPIAGEAETQYF.